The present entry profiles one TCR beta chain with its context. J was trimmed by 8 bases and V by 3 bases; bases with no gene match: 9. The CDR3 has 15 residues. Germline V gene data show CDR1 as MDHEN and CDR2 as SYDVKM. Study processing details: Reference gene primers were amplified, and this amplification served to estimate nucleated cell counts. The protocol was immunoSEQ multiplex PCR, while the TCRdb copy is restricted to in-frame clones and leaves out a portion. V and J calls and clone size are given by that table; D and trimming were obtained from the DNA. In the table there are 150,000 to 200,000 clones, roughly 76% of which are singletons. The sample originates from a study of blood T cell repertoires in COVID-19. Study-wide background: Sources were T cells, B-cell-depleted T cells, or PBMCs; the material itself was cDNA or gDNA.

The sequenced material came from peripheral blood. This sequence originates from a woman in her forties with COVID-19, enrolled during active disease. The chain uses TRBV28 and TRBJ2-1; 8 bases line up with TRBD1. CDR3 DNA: TGTGCCAGCAGTTTTTCAGGGGGCGATGGCTATGAGCAGTTCTTC. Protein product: CASSFSGGDGYEQFF.